The 18 T cell receptor beta chains given below trace back to one sample, sequenced in a study of regulatory T cells in long-lasting Graves disease. Time point meaning: newly diagnosed GD, antithyroid drugs for less than 3 months. Preparation of the TCR library used RNA extracted from PBMCs. For TCR beta, libraries came from iRepertoire HTBI primers and Arm-PCR of CDR3 regions. TCRdb reprocessed the multiplex PCR reads with MiXCR, giving one entry per CDR3 protein. The table has 550,000 to 700,000 distinct CDR3 sequences, approximately 16% seen once. The sample was also reused in another study, on T cells in Graves' hyperthyroidism and ophthalmopathy.

Sequenced here: peripheral blood mononuclear cells (PBMCs), sampled at new diagnosis, from a patient treated with antithyroid drugs. The source of these receptors is a man aged 18 to 35 with Graves disease.

This clonotype was observed at least ten times. The CDR3 region is CASRERDRGRQEKLFF. CDR3 DNA: TGTGCCAGCAGGGAGCGGGACAGGGGTCGGCAGGAAAAACTGTTTTTT. The genes are TRBV28 and TRBJ1-4, with 10 bases matching TRBD1. This CDR3 is built from 16 residues. J was trimmed by 8 bases and V by 6 bases; bases with no gene match: 12. The germline V gene has CDR1 MDHEN and CDR2 SYDVKM.

Only a few counts were recorded for this clonotype. The chain is built from TRBV6-1 and TRBJ2-7; tentatively, D is TRBD1 (5 bases). V dropped 2 bases and J dropped 2 bases, with 13 bases sitting between them. CDR3 length: 15 residues. CDR1 and CDR2 from the germline V gene are MNHNS and SASEGT. The CDR3 spells CASSELWQGTYEQYF. The CDR3 coding sequence is TGTGCCAGCAGTGAACTCTGGCAGGGTACCTACGAGCAGTACTTC.

This clonotype occurred many times. The chain links TRBV7-3 to TRBJ2-1; D is unresolved. The V gene lost 5 bases and the J gene lost 10 bases, with 12 bases spanning the gap. This CDR3 region has 12 residues. Germline V gene data show CDR1 as SGHTA and CDR2 as FQGTGA. Here the CDR3 reads CASSPASREQFF. The CDR3 coding sequence is TGTGCCAGCAGCCCAGCTTCGCGGGAGCAGTTCTTC.

The chain has TRBV6-1 and TRBJ2-1; weak D call: TRBD2 (5 bases). Trimming shortened V by 5 bases and J by 7 bases, and 9 bases separated the two germline ends. Germline V gives CDR1 MNHNS, CDR2 SASEGT. The CDR3 has 12 residues. DNA of the CDR3: TGTGCCAGCAGTAACACGGGAAATGAGCAGTTCTTC. It yields the protein CASSNTGNEQFF.

This clonotype came up a few times. The chain is built from TRBV30 and TRBJ1-2, with TRBD1 matching 11 bases. J lost 5 bases, V lost 0 bases, and 5 bases had no gene match. This CDR3 is built from 15 residues. CDR1 is GTSNPN and CDR2 is SVGIG in the germline V gene (reference sequence). The CDR3 region has the DNA TGTGCCTGGAGTGTACTGGGGACAGGGGGGTATGGCTACACCTTC. Translating it yields CAWSVLGTGGYGYTF.

A word on this clonotype: A much larger clone lies one base from this, so it may be a read error. J is TRBJ1-2 and V is TRBV18; the D gene is possibly TRBD1 (5 bases). The CDR3 sequence is 12 residues long. Germline CDR1 reads KGHSH; CDR2 reads LQKENI. Trimming cost V 2 bases and J 6 bases, with 7 bases left between them. CDR3: CASSPGDHGYTF. DNA of the CDR3: TGTGCCAGCTCACCAGGGGACCATGGCTACACCTTC.

In this sample, this clonotype turned up many times. One junction end does not reproduce the germline sequence, and a read error may be involved. The V call is TRBV5-1, the J call TRBJ1-1; D might be TRBD1 (6 bases). This CDR3 is 15 amino acids long. Germline CDR1 SGHRS, CDR2 YFSETQ. The DNA for the CDR3 is TGTGCCAGCAGCCCGGCGAACAGGGTCAACACTGAAGCTTTCTTT. Protein sequence: CASSPANRVNTEAFF.

The chain couples TRBV5-1 to TRBJ1-2, with a tentative D call TRBD1 (5 bases). CDR3 size: 12 residues. Germline CDR1 and CDR2: SGHRS and YFSETQ. Trimming pared 3 bases from V and 6 bases from J, leaving 9 bases between. CDR3 protein: CASSWMGDGYTF. CDR3 nucleotides: TGCGCCAGCAGCTGGATGGGGGATGGCTACACCTTC.

Regarding this clonotype: The conserved phenylalanine or tryptophan is not found at the CDR3 terminus, so this likely reflects a read error. The chain couples TRBV3-1 to TRBJ1-2, with D maybe TRBD1 (5 bases). Trimming removed 2 bases at V and 11 bases at J, with 18 bases between. The CDR3 is 14 residues long. The germline V gene has CDR1 LGHDT and CDR2 YNNKEL (reference sequence). The CDR3 DNA is TGTGCCAGCAGCCAACAACGGGGACTTCAGGGTTACACCCTC. It codes for CASSQQRGLQGYTL.

In its sample, this clonotype was seen many times. As DNA, the CDR3 is TGTGCCAGCAGCTTCGGGGTCCGCGACCCGACGGCTTACAGCGCATACTACAATGAGCAGTTCTTC. Translating gives CASSFGVRDPTAYSAYYNEQFF. The J gene is TRBJ2-1, the V gene TRBV7-8; D perhaps matches TRBD2 (5 bases). CDR1 and CDR2 (germline): SGHVS, FQNEAQ. This CDR3 has 22 amino acids. The V end lost 3 bases, the J end lost 3 bases, and 33 bases lay between the germline ends.

The rearrangement uses TRBV4-2 and TRBJ1-1; D remains ambiguous. V was shortened by 0 bases and J by 4 bases, with 12 bases between the two germline ends. Germline loops: CDR1 LGHNA, CDR2 YNFKEQ. CDR3 size: 15 residues. CDR3 in DNA: TGTGCCAGCAGCCAAGATAACACAATTGGCACTGAAGCTTTCTTT. Its translation: CASSQDNTIGTEAFF.

The sample holds one count of this clonotype. Since a much larger clone is just one base distant, this may be a read error. This chain uses TRBV12-3 or TRBV12-4 with TRBJ2-3; D not certain. Trimming removed 5 bases at V and 0 bases at J, with 12 bases between. The length of the CDR3 is 15 residues. CDR3 protein: CASSLGLPSTDTQYF. The CDR3 DNA reads as TGTGCCAGCAGTCTCGGTTTACCTAGCACAGATACGCAGTATTTT.

This clonotype occurred many times. The chain combines TRBV7-8 with TRBJ1-4; D is perhaps TRBD1 (5 bases). V was shortened by 1 base and J by 5 bases, with 14 bases between the two germline ends. Looked up from germline, CDR1 is SGHVS and CDR2 is FQNEAQ. This CDR3 is built from 16 residues. CDR3 bases: TGTGCCAGCAGCTTAGAGTTCGGGGCCGTGAATGAAAAACTGTTTTTT. As protein: CASSLEFGAVNEKLFF.

This chain connects TRBV11-2 to TRBJ2-1; D possibly corresponds to TRBD2 (6 bases). V lost 0 bases and J lost 12, with 9 bases in between. This CDR3 region has 12 residues. The germline V gene encodes CDR1 SGHAT and CDR2 FQNNGV. CDR3 region: CASSLEVGGQFF. Written as DNA, the CDR3 is TGTGCCAGCAGCTTAGAAGTGGGAGGGCAGTTCTTC.

A few counts support this clonotype. The V and J genes are TRBV11-3 and TRBJ2-7; 7 bases agree with TRBD2. This CDR3 region has 17 residues. J gave up 1 base and V 5 bases, and 14 bases lay outside the gene matches. The germline V gene has CDR1 SGHNT and CDR2 YENEEA. The CDR3 nucleotides read TGTGCCAGCAGCCCCGGGGCTAGCGGCTATCATTCCTACGAGCAGTACTTC. Translating gives CASSPGASGYHSYEQYF.

This clonotype showed up many times. The gene calls are TRBV5-1 and TRBJ1-3; TRBD1 is a possible D gene (6 bases). V was trimmed by 0 bases and J by 4 bases, leaving 8 bases between them. CDR3 length: 14 amino acids. Germline CDR1 is SGHRS and CDR2 is YFSETQ. The CDR3 region is CASSLDRAGNTIYF. Written as DNA, the CDR3 is TGCGCCAGCAGCTTGGACAGGGCCGGAAACACCATATATTTT. Supplemented by reference TRBV5-1 and TRBJ1-3, the full variable domain reads KAGVTQTPRYLIKTRGQQVTLSCSPISGHRSVSWYQQTPGQGLQFLFEYFSETQRNKGNFPGRFSGRQFSNSRSEMNVSTLELGDSALYLCASSLDRAGNTIYFGEGSWLTVV.

In its sample, this clonotype was seen a few times. A much larger clone differs from this one at a single base, so this may be a read error. The rearrangement joins TRBV28 to TRBJ1-1; no firm D call. The CDR3 spans 14 residues. Between the trimmed V and J ends, which lost 11 bases and 6 bases, there was a span of 22 bases. CDR1 is MDHEN, CDR2 SYDVKM, per germline. This CDR3 reads CAGTLTQYFAEAFF. CDR3 nucleotides: TGTGCCGGCACGCTGACACAATATTTCGCTGAAGCTTTCTTT.

This chain joins TRBV15 and TRBJ2-3; D remains unclear. The V end lost 0 bases, the J end lost 7 bases, and 11 bases lay between the germline ends. The germline V gene has CDR1 LNHNV and CDR2 YYDKDF (reference sequence). The CDR3 runs 14 residues. CDR3 protein: CATSRDRKVNTQYF. Here the CDR3 DNA reads TGTGCCACCAGCAGAGATAGGAAAGTTAATACGCAGTATTTT.